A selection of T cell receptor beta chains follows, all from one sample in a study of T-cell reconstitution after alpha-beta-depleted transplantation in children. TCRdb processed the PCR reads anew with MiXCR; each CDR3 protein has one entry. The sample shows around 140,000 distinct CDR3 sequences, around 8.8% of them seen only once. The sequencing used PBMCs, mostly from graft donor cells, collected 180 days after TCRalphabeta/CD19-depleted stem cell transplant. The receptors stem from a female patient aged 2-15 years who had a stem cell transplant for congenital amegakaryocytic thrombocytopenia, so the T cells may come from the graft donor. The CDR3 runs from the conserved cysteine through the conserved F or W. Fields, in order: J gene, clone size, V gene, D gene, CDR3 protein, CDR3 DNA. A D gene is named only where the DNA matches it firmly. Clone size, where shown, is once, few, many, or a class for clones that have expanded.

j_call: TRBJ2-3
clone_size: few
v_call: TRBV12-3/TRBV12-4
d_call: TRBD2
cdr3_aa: CASQGLDSPDTQYF
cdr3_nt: TGTGCCAGCCAGGGACTAGATTCCCCAGATACGCAGTATTTT

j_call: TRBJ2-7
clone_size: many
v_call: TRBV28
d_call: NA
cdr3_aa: CASRITGLYEQYF
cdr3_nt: TGTGCCAGCAGGATCACAGGGTTGTACGAGCAGTACTTC

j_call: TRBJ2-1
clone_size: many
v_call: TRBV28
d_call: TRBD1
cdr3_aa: CASSFEVDRGRFGPRFF
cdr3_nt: TGTGCCAGCAGTTTTGAGGTTGACAGGGGGCGTTTTGGGCCGCGGTTCTTC

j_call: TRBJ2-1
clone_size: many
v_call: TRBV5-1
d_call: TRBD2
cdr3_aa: CASSLLAGVTDEQFF
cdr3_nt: TGCGCCAGCAGCTTGCTAGCGGGAGTTACGGATGAGCAGTTCTTC

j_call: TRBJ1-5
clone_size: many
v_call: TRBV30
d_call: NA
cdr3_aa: CAWSPGSGNQPQHF
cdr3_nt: TGTGCCTGGAGTCCAGGCTCAGGAAATCAGCCCCAGCATTTT

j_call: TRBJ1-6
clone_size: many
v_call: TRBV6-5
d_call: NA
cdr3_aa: CASSYGGLRSSYNSPLHF
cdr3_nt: TGTGCCAGCAGTTATGGAGGGCTACGGAGCTCCTATAATTCACCCCTCCACTTT

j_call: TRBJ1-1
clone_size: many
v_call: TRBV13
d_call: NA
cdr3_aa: CASSLESPWNTEAFF
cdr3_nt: TGTGCCAGCAGCTTAGAAAGCCCATGGAACACTGAAGCTTTCTTT

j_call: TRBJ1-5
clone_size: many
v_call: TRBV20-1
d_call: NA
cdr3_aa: CSARRKSNQPQHF
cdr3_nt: TGCAGTGCTAGACGGAAGAGCAATCAGCCCCAGCATTTT

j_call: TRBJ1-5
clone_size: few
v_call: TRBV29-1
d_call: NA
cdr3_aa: CSVQQADQPQHF
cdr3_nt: TGCAGCGTCCAACAGGCCGATCAGCCCCAGCATTTT

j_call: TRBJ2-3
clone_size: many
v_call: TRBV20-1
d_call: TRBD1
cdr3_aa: CSAPGQGSGDTQYF
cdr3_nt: TGCAGTGCGCCGGGACAGGGATCAGGAGATACGCAGTATTTT

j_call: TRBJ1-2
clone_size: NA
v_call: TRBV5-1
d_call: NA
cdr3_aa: CASSFFAQGNYGYTF
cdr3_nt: TGCGCCAGCAGCTTCTTCGCGCAGGGGAACTATGGCTACACCTTC

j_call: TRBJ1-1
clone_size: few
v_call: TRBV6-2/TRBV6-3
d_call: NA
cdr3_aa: CASSYAGSNTEAFF
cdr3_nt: TGTGCCAGCAGTTATGCAGGGTCGAACACTGAAGCTTTCTTT

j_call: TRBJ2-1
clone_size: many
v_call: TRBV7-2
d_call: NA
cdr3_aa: CASSFQEGYNEQFF
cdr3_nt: TGTGCCAGCAGCTTTCAGGAAGGGTACAATGAGCAGTTCTTC

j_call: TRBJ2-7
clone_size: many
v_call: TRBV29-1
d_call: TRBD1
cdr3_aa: CSVQKRQGGYEQYF
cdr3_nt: TGCAGCGTCCAAAAGAGACAGGGGGGCTACGAGCAGTACTTC

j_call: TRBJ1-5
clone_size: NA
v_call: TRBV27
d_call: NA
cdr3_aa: CASSTGNQPQHF
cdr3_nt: TGTGCCAGCAGTACTGGCAATCAGCCCCAGCATTTT

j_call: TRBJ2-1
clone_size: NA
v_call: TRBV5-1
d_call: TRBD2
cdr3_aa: CASKLAGGEYEQFF
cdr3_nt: TGCGCCAGCAAACTAGCGGGAGGGGAGTATGAGCAGTTCTTC

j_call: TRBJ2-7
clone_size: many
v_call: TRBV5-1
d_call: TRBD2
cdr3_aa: CASSLLTGGRSSYEQYF
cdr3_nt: TGCGCCAGCAGCCTACTCACGGGAGGGCGGAGCTCCTACGAGCAGTACTTC

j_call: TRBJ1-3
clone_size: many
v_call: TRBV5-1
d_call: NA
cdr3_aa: CASSREPDPGNTIYF
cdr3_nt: TGCGCCAGCAGCAGGGAACCCGACCCCGGAAACACCATATATTTT

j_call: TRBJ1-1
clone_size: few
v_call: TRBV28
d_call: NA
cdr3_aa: CATLTGGNGVAFF
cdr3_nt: TGTGCCACCTTAACCGGCGGTAATGGGGTAGCTTTCTTT

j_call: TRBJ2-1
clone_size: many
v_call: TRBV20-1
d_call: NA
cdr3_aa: CSARKLTVGGEQFF
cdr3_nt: TGCAGTGCTAGAAAGCTGACCGTCGGGGGTGAGCAGTTCTTC

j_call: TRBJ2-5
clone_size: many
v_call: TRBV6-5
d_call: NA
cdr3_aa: CASSSWDSQETQYF
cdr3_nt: TGTGCCAGCAGTTCTTGGGACTCTCAAGAGACCCAGTACTTC

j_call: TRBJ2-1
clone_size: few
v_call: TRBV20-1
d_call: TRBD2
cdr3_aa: CSAGPSGSPHNEQFF
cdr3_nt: TGCAGTGCAGGTCCTAGCGGGAGCCCCCACAATGAGCAGTTCTTC

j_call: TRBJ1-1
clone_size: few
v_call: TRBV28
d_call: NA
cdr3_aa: CASSSPDRYEAFF
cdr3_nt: TGTGCCAGCAGTTCCCCGGACAGATATGAAGCTTTCTTT

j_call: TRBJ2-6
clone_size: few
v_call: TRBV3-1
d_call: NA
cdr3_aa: CASSQARARGSGANVLTF
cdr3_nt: TGTGCCAGCAGCCAAGCTCGGGCTCGAGGCTCTGGGGCCAACGTCCTGACTTTC

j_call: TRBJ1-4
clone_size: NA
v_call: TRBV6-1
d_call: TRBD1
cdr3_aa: CASSDRQGGNEKLFF
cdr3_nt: TGTGCCAGCAGTGATCGACAGGGGGGGAATGAAAAACTGTTTTTT

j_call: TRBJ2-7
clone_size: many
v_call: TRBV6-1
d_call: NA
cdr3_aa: CASRDRTDAWEQYF
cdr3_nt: TGTGCCAGCAGAGACCGGACAGACGCCTGGGAGCAGTACTTC

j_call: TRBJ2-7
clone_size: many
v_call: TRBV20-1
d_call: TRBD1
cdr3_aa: CSATTPDRGLEQYF
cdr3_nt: TGCAGTGCCACCACACCGGACAGGGGGCTTGAGCAGTACTTC

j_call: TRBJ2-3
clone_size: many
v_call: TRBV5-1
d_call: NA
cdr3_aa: CASSQGPADTQYF
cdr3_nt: TGCGCCAGCAGCCAAGGGCCGGCAGATACGCAGTATTTT

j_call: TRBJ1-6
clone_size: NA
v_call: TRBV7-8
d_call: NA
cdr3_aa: CASSPTGSSYNSPLHF
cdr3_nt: TGTGCCAGCAGCCCTACAGGGAGCTCCTATAATTCACCCCTCCACTTT

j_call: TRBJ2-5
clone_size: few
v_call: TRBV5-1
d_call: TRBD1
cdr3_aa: CASKPGTGGRETQYF
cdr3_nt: TGCGCCAGCAAACCCGGGACAGGGGGAAGAGAGACCCAGTACTTC

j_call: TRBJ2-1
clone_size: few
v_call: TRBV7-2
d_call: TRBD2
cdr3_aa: CASSSRGTITYNEQFF
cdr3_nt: TGTGCCAGCAGCTCCCGTGGGACTATCACCTACAATGAGCAGTTCTTC

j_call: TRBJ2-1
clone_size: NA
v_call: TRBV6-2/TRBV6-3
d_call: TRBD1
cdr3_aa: CASSYSSTNLGTGTNGGQFF
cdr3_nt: TGTGCCAGCAGTTACTCGAGTACGAATCTTGGGACAGGGACAAACGGAGGGCAGTTCTTC

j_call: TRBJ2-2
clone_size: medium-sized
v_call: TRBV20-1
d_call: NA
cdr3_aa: CSARSMGGHKPGELFF
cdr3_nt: TGCAGTGCTAGATCCATGGGAGGCCATAAGCCCGGGGAGCTGTTTTTT

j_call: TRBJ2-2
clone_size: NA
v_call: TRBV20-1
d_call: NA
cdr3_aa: CSGASRVNTGELFF
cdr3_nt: TGCAGCGGGGCCTCGCGGGTGAACACCGGGGAGCTGTTTTTT

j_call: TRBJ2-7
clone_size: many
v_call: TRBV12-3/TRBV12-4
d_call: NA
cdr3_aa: CASRPTGSYEQYF
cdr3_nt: TGTGCCAGCAGGCCGACAGGATCCTACGAGCAGTACTTC

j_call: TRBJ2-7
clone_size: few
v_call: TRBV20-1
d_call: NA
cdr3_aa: CSARDYRDGTVYEQYF
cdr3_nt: TGCAGTGCTAGAGATTACAGGGATGGAACCGTCTACGAGCAGTACTTC

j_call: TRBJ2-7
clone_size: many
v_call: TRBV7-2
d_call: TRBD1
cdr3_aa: CASSPRGDRAYEQYF
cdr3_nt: TGTGCCAGCAGCCCCAGGGGGGACAGGGCTTACGAGCAGTACTTC

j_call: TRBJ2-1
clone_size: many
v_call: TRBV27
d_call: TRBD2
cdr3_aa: CASSLLFAGGPGNEQFF
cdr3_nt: TGTGCCAGCAGTTTACTGTTTGCGGGAGGGCCTGGAAATGAGCAGTTCTTC

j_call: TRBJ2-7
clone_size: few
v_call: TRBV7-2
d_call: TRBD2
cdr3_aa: CASSLVWSSGSSYEQYF
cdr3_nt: TGTGCCAGCAGCTTAGTCTGGTCTAGCGGGAGTTCGTACGAGCAGTACTTC

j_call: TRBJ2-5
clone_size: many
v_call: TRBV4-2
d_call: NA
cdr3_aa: CASSQDQVQETQYF
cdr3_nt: TGTGCCAGCAGCCAAGATCAGGTTCAAGAGACCCAGTACTTC

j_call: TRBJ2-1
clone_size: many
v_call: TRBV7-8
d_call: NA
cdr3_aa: CASSSLEGEQFF
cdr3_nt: TGTGCCAGCAGCTCACTCGAGGGTGAGCAGTTCTTC

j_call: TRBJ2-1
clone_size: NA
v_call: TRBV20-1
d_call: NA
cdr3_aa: CSPIKSSSYNEQFF
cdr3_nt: TGCAGTCCCATTAAGTCGAGCTCCTACAATGAGCAGTTCTTC

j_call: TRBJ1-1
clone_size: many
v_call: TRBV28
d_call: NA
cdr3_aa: CASSSGFEVRNTEAFF
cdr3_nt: TGTGCCAGCAGTTCTGGGTTTGAGGTACGGAACACTGAAGCTTTCTTT

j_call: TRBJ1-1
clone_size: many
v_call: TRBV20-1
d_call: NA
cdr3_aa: CSARNINTEAFF
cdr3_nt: TGCAGTGCTAGAAATATTAACACTGAAGCTTTCTTT

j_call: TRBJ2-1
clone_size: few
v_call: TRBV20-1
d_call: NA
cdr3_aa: CSARYELRSYNEQFF
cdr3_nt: TGCAGTGCTAGGTACGAGCTTAGATCCTACAATGAGCAGTTCTTC